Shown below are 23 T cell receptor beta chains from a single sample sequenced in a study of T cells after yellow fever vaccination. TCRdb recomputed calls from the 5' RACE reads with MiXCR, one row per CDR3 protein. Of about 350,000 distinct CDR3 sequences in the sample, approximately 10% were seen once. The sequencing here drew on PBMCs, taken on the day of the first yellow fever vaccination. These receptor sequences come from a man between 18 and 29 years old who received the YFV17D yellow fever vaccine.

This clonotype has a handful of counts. This chain's CDR3 is CASSSTGDEQFF. In DNA, the CDR3 is TGCGCCAGCAGCTCGACAGGGGATGAGCAGTTCTTC. The chain joins TRBV5-1 to TRBJ2-1, with 8 bases matching TRBD1. V lost 3 bases to trimming and J lost 8 bases; unmatched junction nucleotides: 1. CDR1 SGHRS and CDR2 YFSETQ come from the germline V gene. The CDR3 has 12 amino acids. Complete variable domain (other parts from reference TRBV5-1 and TRBJ2-1): KAGVTQTPRYLIKTRGQQVTLSCSPISGHRSVSWYQQTPGQGLQFLFEYFSETQRNKGNFPGRFSGRQFSNSRSEMNVSTLELGDSALYLCASSSTGDEQFFGPGTRLTVL.

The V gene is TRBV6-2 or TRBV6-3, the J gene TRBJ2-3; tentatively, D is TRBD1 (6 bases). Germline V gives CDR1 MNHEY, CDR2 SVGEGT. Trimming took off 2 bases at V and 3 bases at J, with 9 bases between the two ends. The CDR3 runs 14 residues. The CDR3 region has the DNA TGTGCCAGCAGTTACGGGACATTGACAGATACGCAGTATTTT. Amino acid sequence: CASSYGTLTDTQYF.

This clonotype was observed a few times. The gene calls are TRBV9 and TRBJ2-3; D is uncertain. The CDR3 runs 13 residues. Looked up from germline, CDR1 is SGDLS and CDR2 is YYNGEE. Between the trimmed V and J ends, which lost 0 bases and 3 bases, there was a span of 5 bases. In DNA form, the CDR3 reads TGTGCCAGCAGCGTAGAAATGACAGATACGCAGTATTTT. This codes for CASSVEMTDTQYF. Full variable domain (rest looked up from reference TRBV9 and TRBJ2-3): DSGVTQTPKHLITATGQRVTLRCSPRSGDLSVYWYQQSLDQGLQFLIQYYNGEERAKGNILERFSAQQFPDLHSELNLSSLELGDSALYFCASSVEMTDTQYFGPGTRLTVL.

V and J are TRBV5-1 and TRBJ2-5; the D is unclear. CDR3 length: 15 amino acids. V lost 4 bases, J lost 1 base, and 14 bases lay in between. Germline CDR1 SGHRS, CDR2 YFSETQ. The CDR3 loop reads CASSPFGGIQETQYF. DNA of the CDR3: TGCGCCAGCAGCCCCTTCGGCGGCATCCAAGAGACCCAGTACTTC.

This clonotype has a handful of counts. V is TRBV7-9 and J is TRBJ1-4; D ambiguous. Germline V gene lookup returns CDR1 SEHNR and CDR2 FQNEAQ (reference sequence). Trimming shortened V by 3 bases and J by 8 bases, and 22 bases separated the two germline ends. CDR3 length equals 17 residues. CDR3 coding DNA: TGTGCCAGCAGCTTGGGTTTTGGAGGGCCCATAAAGGAAAAACTGTTTTTT. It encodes CASSLGFGGPIKEKLFF.

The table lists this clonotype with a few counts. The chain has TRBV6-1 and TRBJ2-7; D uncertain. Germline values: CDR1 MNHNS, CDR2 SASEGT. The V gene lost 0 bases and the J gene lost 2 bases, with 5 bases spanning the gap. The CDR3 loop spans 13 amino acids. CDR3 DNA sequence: TGTGCCAGCAGTGAAGCTCCTACCTACGAGCAGTACGTC. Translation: CASSEAPTYEQYV.

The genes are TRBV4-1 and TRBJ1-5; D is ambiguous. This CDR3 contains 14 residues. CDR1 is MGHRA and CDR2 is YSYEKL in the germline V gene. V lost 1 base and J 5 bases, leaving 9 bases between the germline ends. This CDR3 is CASSQGPDDQPQHF. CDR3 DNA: TGCGCCAGCAGCCAAGGCCCGGACGATCAGCCCCAGCATTTT.

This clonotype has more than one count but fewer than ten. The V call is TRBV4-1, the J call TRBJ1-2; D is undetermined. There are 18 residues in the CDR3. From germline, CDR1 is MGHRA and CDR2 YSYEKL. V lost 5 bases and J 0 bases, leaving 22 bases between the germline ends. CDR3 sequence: CASSSEHGIPEANYGYTF. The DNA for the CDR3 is TGCGCCAGCAGCTCAGAGCACGGCATTCCCGAGGCTAACTATGGCTACACCTTC.

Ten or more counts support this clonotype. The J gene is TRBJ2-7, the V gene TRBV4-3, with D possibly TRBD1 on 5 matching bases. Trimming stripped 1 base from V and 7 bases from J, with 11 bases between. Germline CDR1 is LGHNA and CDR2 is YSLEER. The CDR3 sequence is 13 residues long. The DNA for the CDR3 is TGCGCCAGCAGCCAAGTTCAGGGTGGTGAGCAGTACGTC. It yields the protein CASSQVQGGEQYV.

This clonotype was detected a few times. DNA of the CDR3: TGTGCCAGCAGCTTCCGGGACGGCTACGAGCAGTACTTC. Its protein is CASSFRDGYEQYF. This rearrangement joins TRBV7-2 to TRBJ2-7; TRBD1 or TRBD2 may be the D gene (5 bases each). CDR1 and CDR2 from the germline V gene are SGHTA and FQGNSA. V gave up 3 bases and J gave up 3 bases, with 9 bases separating them. The CDR3 consists of 13 residues. The full variable domain, with the rest looked up from reference TRBV7-2 and TRBJ2-7, is GAGVSQSPSNKVTEKGKDVELRCDPISGHTALYWYRQSLGQGLEFLIYFQGNSAPDKSGLPSDRFSAERTGGSVSTLTIQRTQQEDSAVYLCASSFRDGYEQYFGPGTRLTVT.

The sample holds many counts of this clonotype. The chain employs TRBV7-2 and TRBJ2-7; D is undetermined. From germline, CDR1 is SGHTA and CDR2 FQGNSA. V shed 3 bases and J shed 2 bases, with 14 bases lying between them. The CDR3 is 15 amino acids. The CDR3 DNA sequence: TGTGCCAGCAGCTTTGGTTCAGTGACACCCTACGAGCAGTACTTC. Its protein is CASSFGSVTPYEQYF.

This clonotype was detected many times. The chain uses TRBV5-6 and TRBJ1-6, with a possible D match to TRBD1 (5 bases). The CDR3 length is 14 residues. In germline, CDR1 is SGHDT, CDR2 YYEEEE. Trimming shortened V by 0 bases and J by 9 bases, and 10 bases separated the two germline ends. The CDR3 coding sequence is TGTGCCAGCAGCTTGGGTCTTGGGGGTTCACCCCTCCACTTT. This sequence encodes CASSLGLGGSPLHF.

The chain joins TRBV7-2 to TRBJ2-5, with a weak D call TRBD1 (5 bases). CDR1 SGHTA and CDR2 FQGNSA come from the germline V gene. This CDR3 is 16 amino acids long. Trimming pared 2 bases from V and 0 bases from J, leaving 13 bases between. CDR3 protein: CASSLFGDRHQETQYF. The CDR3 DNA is TGTGCCAGCAGCTTATTCGGCGACAGACACCAAGAGACCCAGTACTTC.

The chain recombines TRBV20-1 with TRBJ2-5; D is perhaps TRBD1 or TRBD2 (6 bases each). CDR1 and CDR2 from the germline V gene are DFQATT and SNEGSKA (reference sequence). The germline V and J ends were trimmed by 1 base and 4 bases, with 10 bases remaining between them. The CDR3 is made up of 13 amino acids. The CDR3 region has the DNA TGCAGTGCTAGAGGTGGGGGGCGAGAGACCCAGTACTTC. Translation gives CSARGGGRETQYF.

CDR3 DNA sequence: TGTGCCAGCAGCCCCAGCCGGGGACCGAACACTGAAGCTTTCTTT. This encodes CASSPSRGPNTEAFF. The chain recombines TRBV7-8 with TRBJ1-1; D is perhaps TRBD1 (5 bases). The CDR3 is 15 residues long. CDR1 and CDR2 (germline): SGHVS, FQNEAQ. V was cut by 5 bases and J by 1 base, with 14 bases left in between.

CDR3 in amino acids: CASSFDRAAEAFF. The CDR3 nucleotides are TGTGCCAGCAGTTTTGACAGGGCCGCTGAAGCTTTCTTT. V usage is TRBV7-9 and J usage is TRBJ1-1, with 7 bases identical to TRBD1. The V and J ends lost 6 bases and 6 bases, in that order; junction bases with no gene match: 7. Looked up from germline, CDR1 is SEHNR and CDR2 is FQNEAQ (reference sequence). The CDR3 runs 13 residues.

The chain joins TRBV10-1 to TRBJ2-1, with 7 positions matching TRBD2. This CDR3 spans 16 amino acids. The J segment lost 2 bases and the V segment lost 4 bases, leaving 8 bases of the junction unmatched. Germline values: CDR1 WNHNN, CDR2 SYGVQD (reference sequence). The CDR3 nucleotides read TGCGCCAGCAGTGTCACCGGCGGGAGCACCTACAATGAGCAGTTCTTC. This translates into CASSVTGGSTYNEQFF.

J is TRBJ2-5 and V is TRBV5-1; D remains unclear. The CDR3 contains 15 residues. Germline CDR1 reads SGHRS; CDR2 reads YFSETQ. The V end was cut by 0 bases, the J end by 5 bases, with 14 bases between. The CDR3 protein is CASSLEADPRETQYF. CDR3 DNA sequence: TGCGCCAGCAGCTTGGAGGCAGATCCGCGTGAGACCCAGTACTTC.

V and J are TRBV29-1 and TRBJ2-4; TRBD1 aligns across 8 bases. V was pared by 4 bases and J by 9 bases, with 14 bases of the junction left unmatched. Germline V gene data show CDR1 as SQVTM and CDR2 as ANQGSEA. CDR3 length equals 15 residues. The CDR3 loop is CSVVGRGRPRPIQYF. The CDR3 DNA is TGCAGCGTTGTGGGCAGGGGGCGCCCCCGTCCCATTCAGTACTTC.

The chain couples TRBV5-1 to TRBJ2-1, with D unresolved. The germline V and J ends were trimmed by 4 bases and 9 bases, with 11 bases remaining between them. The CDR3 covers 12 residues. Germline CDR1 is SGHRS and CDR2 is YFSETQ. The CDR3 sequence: CASSPAGPEQFF. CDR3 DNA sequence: TGCGCCAGCAGCCCCGCTGGGCCTGAGCAGTTCTTC.

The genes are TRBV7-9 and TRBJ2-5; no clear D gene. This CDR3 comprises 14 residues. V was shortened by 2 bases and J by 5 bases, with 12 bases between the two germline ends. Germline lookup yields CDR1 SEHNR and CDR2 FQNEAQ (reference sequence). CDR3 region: CASSLTHFEETQYF. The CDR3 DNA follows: TGTGCCAGCAGCTTAACACACTTTGAGGAGACCCAGTACTTC.

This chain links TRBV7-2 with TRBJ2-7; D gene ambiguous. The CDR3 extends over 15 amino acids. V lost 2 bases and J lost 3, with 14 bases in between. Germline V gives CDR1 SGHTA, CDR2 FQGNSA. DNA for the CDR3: TGTGCCAGCAGCTTAAGTCGGACGCAGGACTACGAGCAGTACTTC. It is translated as CASSLSRTQDYEQYF.

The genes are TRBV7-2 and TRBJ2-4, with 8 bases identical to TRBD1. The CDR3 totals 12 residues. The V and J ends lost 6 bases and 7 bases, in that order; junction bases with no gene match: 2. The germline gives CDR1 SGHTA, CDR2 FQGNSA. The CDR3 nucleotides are TGTGCCAGCAGTAGACAGGGGAACATTCAGTACTTC. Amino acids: CASSRQGNIQYF.